This T cell receptor (beta chain) appears in the sequencing data of a study of cytomegalovirus exposure and HLA in healthy donors. On the study more broadly: For the approximately 360 genotyped donors, 75% to 90% fell within the Caucasian-associated ancestry cluster. Study results and limitations: Analyses of presence/absence relied on an assumption of roughly uniform sequencing depth across donors. An analysis done earlier found most TCR beta V segments productive about 87% or about 30% of the time.

The germline gives CDR1 LNHDA, CDR2 SQIVND (reference sequence). The CDR3 loop spans 15 amino acids. V shed 6 bases and J shed 8 bases, with 21 bases lying between them. With respect to this clone: Its antigen is undetermined.

The PCR used 60 Vbeta and 13 Jbeta primers. Profiled with immunoSEQ multiplex PCR; TCRdb holds only in-frame clones, not every one. This sample has roughly 93,000 clones, with around 76% found just once. The sample comprised PBMCs. This TCR was sampled from a young man in good health and CMV-seronegative. V and J are TRBV19 and TRBJ2-3, with D tentatively TRBD2 (6 bases). The CDR3 spells CASSPSSLAIGTQYF. CDR3 bases: TGTGCCAGTAGCCCTAGTTCACTAGCAATTGGTACGCAGTATTTT.